A selection of T cell receptor beta chains follows, all from one sample in a study of T cell repertoires in cytomegalovirus infection. TCRdb re-analysed the reads in MiXCR, keeping a single row per CDR3 protein. The repertoire has a few hundred thousand distinct CDR3 sequences, approximately 40% of them found once; the top ten carry more than 40%. Their target antigens are unknown. Specimen: cultured PBMCs, collected from culture after CMV antigen stimulation. These receptors were obtained from a human donor in good health (CMV status not recorded). Some clones in this sample may be carry-over from other donors' samples. Both conserved end residues are part of each CDR3.

TRBJ1-5 TRBV20-1 CSGASGDQPQHF
TRBJ1-2 TRBV20-1 CSAPTPPWEGVGAWEGYTF
TRBJ1-6 TRBV6-1 CASSDTPGQGRSPLHF
TRBJ1-5 TRBV7-2 CASRARQGEDQPQHF
TRBJ2-5 TRBV7-6 CASTTPRDSNQETQYF
TRBJ1-5 TRBV10-2 CASNNRGPWPQHF
TRBJ1-2 TRBV7-2 CASSRTGTGITNYGYTF
TRBJ2-7 TRBV7-2 CASSFKGFGEQYF
TRBJ1-5 TRBV30 CAWSAITGQPQHF
TRBJ1-5 TRBV7-2 CASSLRYNQPQHF
TRBJ2-2 TRBV7-2 CASSMTVNGELFF
TRBJ2-2 TRBV11-1 CASSPVDRGTGELFF
TRBJ1-2 TRBV18 CASSPRDGGYTF
TRBJ2-1 TRBV29-1 CSVAGQSGGFYNEQFF
TRBJ1-1 TRBV20-1 CSAEYRASDTEAFF
TRBJ2-2 TRBV19 CASSPRLGSGGKNAGELFF
TRBJ1-6 TRBV7-8 CASSHAEYNSPLHF
TRBJ1-1 TRBV6-1 CASRFRGIGRGTEAFF
TRBJ2-2 TRBV2 CASSPRGGYTGELFF